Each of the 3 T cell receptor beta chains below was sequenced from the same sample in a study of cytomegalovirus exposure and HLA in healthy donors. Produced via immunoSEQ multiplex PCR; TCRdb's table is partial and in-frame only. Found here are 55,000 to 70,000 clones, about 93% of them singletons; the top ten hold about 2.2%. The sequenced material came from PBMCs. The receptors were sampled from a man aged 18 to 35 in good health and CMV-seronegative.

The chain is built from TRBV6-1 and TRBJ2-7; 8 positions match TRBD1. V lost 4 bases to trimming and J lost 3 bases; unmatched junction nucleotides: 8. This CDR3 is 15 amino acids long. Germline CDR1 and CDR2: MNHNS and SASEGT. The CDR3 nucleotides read TGTGCCAGCAGTGTGATCGGACAGGGACTCTACGAGCAGTACTTC. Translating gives CASSVIGQGLYEQYF.

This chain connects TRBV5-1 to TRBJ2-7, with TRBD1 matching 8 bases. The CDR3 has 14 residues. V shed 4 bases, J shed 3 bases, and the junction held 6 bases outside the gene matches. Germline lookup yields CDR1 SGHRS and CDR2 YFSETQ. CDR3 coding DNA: TGCGCCAGCAGCCCCCGGACAGGGCTCTACGAGCAGTACTTC. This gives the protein CASSPRTGLYEQYF. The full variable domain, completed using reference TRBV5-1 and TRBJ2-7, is KAGVTQTPRYLIKTRGQQVTLSCSPISGHRSVSWYQQTPGQGLQFLFEYFSETQRNKGNFPGRFSGRQFSNSRSEMNVSTLELGDSALYLCASSPRTGLYEQYFGPGTRLTVT.

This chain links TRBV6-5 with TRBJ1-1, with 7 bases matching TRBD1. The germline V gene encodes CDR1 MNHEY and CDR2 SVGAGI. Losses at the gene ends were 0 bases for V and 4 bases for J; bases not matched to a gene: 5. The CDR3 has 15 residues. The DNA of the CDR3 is TGTGCCAGCAGTTACTCACAGGGGATTGGCACTGAAGCTTTCTTT. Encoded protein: CASSYSQGIGTEAFF.